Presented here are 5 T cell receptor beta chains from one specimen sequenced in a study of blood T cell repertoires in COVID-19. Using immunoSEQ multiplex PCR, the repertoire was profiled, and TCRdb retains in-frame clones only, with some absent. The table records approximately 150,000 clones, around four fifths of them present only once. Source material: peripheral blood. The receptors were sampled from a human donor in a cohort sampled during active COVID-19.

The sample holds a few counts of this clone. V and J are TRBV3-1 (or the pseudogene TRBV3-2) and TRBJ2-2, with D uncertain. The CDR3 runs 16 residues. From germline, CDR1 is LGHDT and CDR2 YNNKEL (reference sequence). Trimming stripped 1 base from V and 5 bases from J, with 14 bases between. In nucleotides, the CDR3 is TGTGCCAGCAGCCAAGGGTCGTCTTTCCAGACCGGGGAGCTGTTTTTT. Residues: CASSQGSSFQTGELFF.

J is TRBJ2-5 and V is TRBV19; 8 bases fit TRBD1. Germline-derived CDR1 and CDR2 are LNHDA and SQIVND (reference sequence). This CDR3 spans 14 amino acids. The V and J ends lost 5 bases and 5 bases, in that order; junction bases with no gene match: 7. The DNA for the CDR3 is TGTGCCAGTAGTGTTCAGGGGGCGGGGGAGACCCAGTACTTC. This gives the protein CASSVQGAGETQYF.

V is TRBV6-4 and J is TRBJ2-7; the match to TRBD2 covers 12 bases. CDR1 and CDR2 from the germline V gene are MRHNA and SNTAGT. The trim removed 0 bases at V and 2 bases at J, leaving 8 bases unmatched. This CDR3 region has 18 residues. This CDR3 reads CASSDSLAGGPGAYEQYV. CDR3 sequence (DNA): TGTGCCAGCAGTGACTCGCTAGCGGGAGGGCCGGGGGCCTACGAGCAGTACGTC.

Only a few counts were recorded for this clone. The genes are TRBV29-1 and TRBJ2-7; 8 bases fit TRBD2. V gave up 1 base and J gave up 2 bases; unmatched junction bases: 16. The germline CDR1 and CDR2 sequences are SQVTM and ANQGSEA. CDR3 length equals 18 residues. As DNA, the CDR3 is TGCAGCGTTGAAGGGAGCGGGAGCGGGACCAGACCAACCTACGAGCAGTACGTC. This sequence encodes CSVEGSGSGTRPTYEQYV.

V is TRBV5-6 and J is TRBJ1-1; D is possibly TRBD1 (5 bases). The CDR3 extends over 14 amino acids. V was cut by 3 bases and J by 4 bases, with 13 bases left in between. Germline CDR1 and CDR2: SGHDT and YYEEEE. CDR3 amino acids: CASSSGGGGTEAFF. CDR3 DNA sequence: TGTGCCAGCAGCTCCGGGGGTGGGGGCACTGAAGCTTTCTTT.